These 30 T cell receptor beta chains were all obtained from the same sample, sequenced in a study of preoperative IRX-2 immunotherapy in early breast cancer. TCRdb's copy holds only in-frame clones and misses some; the assay was immunoSEQ multiplex PCR. The sample has about 27,000 clones; roughly 80% are singletons. The treatment denotes: preoperative locoregional IRX-2 cytokine immunotherapy. The source material was lymph node tissue, sampled before IRX-2 immunotherapy. The receptor source for this set is a human donor with breast cancer.

This chain uses TRBV6-8 with TRBJ1-2; TRBD1 agrees at 7 bases. The V gene end was trimmed by 2 bases and the J gene end by 4 bases; junction bases not matched to a gene: 10. CDR1 and CDR2 (germline): MNHGY, SAAAGT. The CDR3 runs 16 residues. CDR3 nucleotide sequence: TGTGCCAGCAGTTACGGGACAGCTCCACTTACCTATGGCTACACCTTC. It encodes CASSYGTAPLTYGYTF.

The chain couples TRBV6-7 to TRBJ2-6, with TRBD1 matching 8 bases. TRBV6-7 is labeled an ORF, and its function is uncertain. The length of the CDR3 is 17 residues. V dropped 5 bases and J dropped 1; count of bases not matched to a gene: 7. CDR3 nucleotides: TGTGCCAGCAGTCGGACAGGGCGGACGTCTGGGGCCAACGTCCTGACTTTC. This gives the protein CASSRTGRTSGANVLTF.

J is TRBJ1-4 and V is TRBV6-8; 9 bases map to TRBD1. The CDR3 is 15 amino acids. Germline V gene data show CDR1 as MNHGY and CDR2 as SAAAGT. V lost 9 bases, J lost 3 bases, and 8 bases stayed unmatched. The CDR3 region has the DNA TGTGCCAGTAAAACAGGGGGCCAGTCTAATGAAAAACTGTTTTTT. Its protein is CASKTGGQSNEKLFF.

The V call is TRBV28, the J call TRBJ1-3; D remains ambiguous. V lost 6 bases, J lost 4 bases, and 10 bases lay in between. This CDR3 is built from 13 residues. CDR1 is MDHEN, CDR2 SYDVKM, per germline. The CDR3 region has the DNA TGTGCCAGCAGGCCCGGAGCCGGAAACACCATATATTTT. Translating it yields CASRPGAGNTIYF. The entire variable domain, with the rest obtained from reference TRBV28 and TRBJ1-3, is as follows: DVKVTQSSRYLVKRTGEKVFLECVQDMDHENMFWYRQDPGLGLRLIYFSYDVKMKEKGDIPEGYSVSREKKERFSLILESASTNQTSMYLCASRPGAGNTIYFGEGSWLTVV.

There are a few counts of this clone. CDR3: CASSDPPGRIANEKLFF. The CDR3 DNA sequence: TGTGCCAGCAGCGATCCCCCCGGACGGATTGCAAATGAAAAACTGTTTTTT. The chain recombines TRBV28 with TRBJ1-4; no clear D gene. The germline gives CDR1 MDHEN, CDR2 SYDVKM. V shed 6 bases and J shed 5 bases, with 22 bases lying between them. The CDR3 is 17 amino acids.

This sequence joins TRBV10-1 and TRBJ1-2; D might be TRBD1 (6 bases). This CDR3 comprises 18 residues. Germline V lookup: CDR1 WNHNN, CDR2 SYGVQD (reference sequence). CDR3 nucleotide sequence: TGCGCATCAGTCCGTTACCGGGACAAAAAGACCTATAACTATGGCTACACCTTC. It specifies CASVRYRDKKTYNYGYTF.

This clone was seen more than once but under ten times. This CDR3 is CASSLDSGTASYNEQFF. The CDR3 DNA reads as TGTGCCAGCAGCTTAGACTCCGGGACAGCGTCCTACAATGAGCAGTTCTTC. This sequence joins TRBV11-3 and TRBJ2-1; 7 bases match TRBD1. The V segment lost 0 bases and the J segment 1 base; nucleotides outside the gene matches: 6. The CDR3 totals 17 residues. The germline V gene encodes CDR1 SGHNT and CDR2 YENEEA.

This chain connects TRBV5-1 to TRBJ1-4; unclear D gene. This CDR3 has 15 residues. Trimming took off 2 bases at V and 0 bases at J, with 8 bases between the two ends. Germline loops: CDR1 SGHRS, CDR2 YFSETQ. CDR3 sequence: CASSFSQPTNEKLFF. CDR3 bases: TGCGCCAGCAGCTTCAGTCAACCAACTAATGAAAAACTGTTTTTT.

This clone was recorded only once. The V gene is TRBV18, the J gene TRBJ2-3, with D tentatively TRBD1 or TRBD2 (6 bases each). CDR3 length equals 21 residues. Trimming pared 4 bases from V and 6 bases from J, leaving 35 bases between. Per the germline V gene, CDR1 is KGHSH and CDR2 is LQKENI. The chain's CDR3 is CASSRRNRVGGFAQGADTQYF. The CDR3, as DNA: TGTGCCAGCTCACGACGGAATCGTGTGGGAGGATTCGCACAGGGTGCCGATACGCAGTATTTT.

The chain recombines TRBV4-1 with TRBJ1-1; perhaps TRBD1 as D (5 bases). The germline gives CDR1 MGHRA, CDR2 YSYEKL. The CDR3 length is 16 residues. V was clipped by 0 bases and J by 2 bases, with 13 bases between them. The CDR3 sequence: CASSQEGPGINTEAFF. CDR3 nucleotide sequence: TGCGCCAGCAGCCAAGAGGGACCCGGCATTAACACTGAAGCTTTCTTT.

This clone was seen just once. In DNA, the CDR3 is TGTGCCAGTACCTACCAGATCCCAGCGAGTGCAGTTGGCTACACCTTC. Translation gives CASTYQIPASAVGYTF. The chain employs TRBV19 and TRBJ1-2, with unresolved D. CDR1 is LNHDA, CDR2 SQIVND, per germline (reference sequence). Trimming took 7 bases from V and 7 from J, leaving 25 bases between them. This CDR3 is 16 amino acids long.

This chain uses TRBV1 with TRBJ1-2. TRBV1 is a documented pseudogene. CDR3 length: 18 residues. The CDR3 DNA sequence: TGCGCCAGCAGCTTTAAGGTGGATGGTTATCCGGGAAACTATGGCTACACCTTC. This sequence encodes CASSFKVDGYPGNYGYTF.

The chain is built from TRBV11-3 and TRBJ1-2; a weak D match, TRBD1 (5 bases). Looked up from germline, CDR1 is SGHNT and CDR2 is YENEEA. V lost 3 bases, J lost 1 base, and 12 bases lay in between. There are 15 residues in the CDR3. Here the CDR3 reads CASSLSTGNNYGYTF. Written as DNA, the CDR3 is TGTGCCAGCAGCTTGTCTACAGGCAATAACTATGGCTACACCTTC.

The chain has TRBV6-8 and TRBJ1-4; no clear D gene. V was trimmed by 4 bases and J by 6 bases, leaving 15 bases between them. Germline V gene sequence: CDR1 MNHGY, CDR2 SAAAGT. The CDR3 contains 15 residues. In nucleotides, the CDR3 is TGTGCCAGCAGTTTGAGTTTAGGAGGGTATGAAAAACTGTTTTTT. Translation: CASSLSLGGYEKLFF.

V usage is TRBV6-8 and J usage is TRBJ1-5; D unclear. Germline CDR1 and CDR2: MNHGY and SAAAGT. With 5 bases removed from V and 2 bases from J, the gap between germline ends came to 13 bases. This CDR3 has 15 residues. The CDR3 protein is CASSDGPLGNQPQHF. As DNA, the CDR3 is TGTGCCAGCAGTGACGGGCCCCTTGGCAATCAGCCCCAGCATTTT.

The chain uses TRBV11-3 and TRBJ1-1, with D possibly matching TRBD1 (5 bases). V was pared by 5 bases and J by 2 bases, with 15 bases between. In germline, CDR1 is SGHNT, CDR2 YENEEA. The CDR3 consists of 15 residues. DNA for the CDR3: TGTGCCAGCAGCCGGACAAGGACCGGAAACACTGAAGCTTTCTTT. Translation: CASSRTRTGNTEAFF. Variable domain in full (rest from reference TRBV11-3 and TRBJ1-1): EAGVVQSPRYKIIEKKQPVAFWCNPISGHNTLYWYLQNLGQGPELLIRYENEEAVDDSQLPKDRFSAERLKGVDSTLKIQPAELGDSAVYLCASSRTRTGNTEAFFGQGTRLTVV.

This rearrangement joins TRBV11-3 to TRBJ2-7; D is possibly TRBD2 (7 bases). Germline loops: CDR1 SGHNT, CDR2 YENEEA. This CDR3 has 15 residues. Between the trimmed V and J ends, which lost 0 bases and 0 bases, there was a span of 9 bases. This CDR3 reads CASSLDAGASYEQYF. The CDR3 DNA sequence: TGTGCCAGCAGCTTAGACGCGGGGGCCTCCTACGAGCAGTACTTC.

This sequence joins TRBV8-2 and TRBJ1-1. TRBV8-2 is given as a pseudogene. The CDR3 spans 14 residues. CDR3 amino acids: CASTSGARGTEAFF. Here the CDR3 DNA reads TGTGCCAGCACCTCGGGGGCCAGAGGCACTGAAGCTTTCTTT.

The chain links TRBV28 to TRBJ1-2; TRBD1 agrees at 7 bases. The germline CDR1 and CDR2 sequences are MDHEN and SYDVKM. The CDR3 is made up of 15 amino acids. J lost 5 bases, V lost 2 bases, and 8 bases had no gene match. CDR3: CASSLRQGTPYGYTF. CDR3 coding DNA: TGTGCCAGCAGTTTACGACAGGGAACTCCATATGGCTACACCTTC.

The CDR3 DNA sequence: TGCGCCAGCAGTTGGGACAGGGGGTACGAGCAGTACTTC. Protein sequence: CASSWDRGYEQYF. V and J are TRBV23-1 and TRBJ2-7; 11 nucleotides align to TRBD1. TRBV23-1 is an ORF, with its function uncertain. The CDR3 length is 13 residues. Losses at the gene ends were 5 bases for V and 4 bases for J; bases not matched to a gene: 1.

The CDR3 is CASSPQGNQPQHF. The CDR3 nucleotides are TGTGCCAGTAGTCCTCAGGGTAATCAGCCCCAGCATTTT. The chain recombines TRBV19 with TRBJ1-5, with D possibly matching TRBD1 (5 bases). This CDR3 is 13 amino acids long. The germline V gene has CDR1 LNHDA and CDR2 SQIVND (reference sequence). Trimming left V 5 bases short and J 4 bases short, with 9 bases between.

The J gene is TRBJ1-5, the V gene TRBV9; D ambiguous. This CDR3 is 14 amino acids long. Deletions cut 5 bases from V and 4 bases from J, with 13 bases between. Germline values: CDR1 SGDLS, CDR2 YYNGEE. The CDR3 sequence is CASSERQENQPQHF. The CDR3 DNA follows: TGTGCCAGCAGTGAGCGTCAGGAGAATCAGCCCCAGCATTTT.

A single count supports this clone. A junction end diverges from the germline sequence, so it may reflect a read error. This chain joins TRBV7-6 and TRBJ2-1; TRBD1 agrees at 11 bases. The CDR3 has 16 residues. Germline lookup yields CDR1 SGHVS and CDR2 FNYEAQ. The CDR3 sequence: CASSWPGQGAYNEQFF. Here the CDR3 DNA reads TGTGCTAGCAGTTGGCCGGGACAGGGGGCCTACAATGAGCAGTTCTTC.

V usage is TRBV29-1 and J usage is TRBJ1-1, with D perhaps TRBD1 (6 bases). The CDR3 is made up of 13 amino acids. V was pared by 3 bases and J by 6 bases, with 14 bases between. Germline V gene sequence: CDR1 SQVTM, CDR2 ANQGSEA. The CDR3 nucleotides read TGCAGCGTTGAGAGGGGGGCGCATCCTGAAGCTTTCTTT. Protein sequence: CSVERGAHPEAFF. Complete variable domain (other parts from reference TRBV29-1 and TRBJ1-1): SAVISQKPSRDICQRGTSLTIQCQVDSQVTMMFWYRQQPGQSLTLIATANQGSEATYESGFVIDKFPISRPNLTFSTLTVSNMSPEDSSIYLCSVERGAHPEAFFGQGTRLTVV.

This rearrangement joins TRBV15 to TRBJ1-2; 7 nucleotides align to TRBD1. J was trimmed by 3 bases and V by 0 bases; bases with no gene match: 4. CDR1 and CDR2 from the germline V gene are LNHNV and YYDKDF (reference sequence). The CDR3 is made up of 15 amino acids. The CDR3 nucleotides are TGTGCCACCAGCAGAGAGGCCAGGGGGGACTATGGCTACACCTTC. Its protein is CATSREARGDYGYTF.

This chain connects TRBV6-8 to TRBJ1-1; D possibly corresponds to TRBD1 (5 bases). Trimming pared 10 bases from V and 5 bases from J, leaving 20 bases between. Germline assignment: CDR1 MNHGY and CDR2 SAAAGT. The CDR3 length is 14 residues. For the CDR3, the DNA is TGTGCCACCCAGGGCTTGGGTGGAACAACTGAAGCTTTCTTT. Amino acids: CATQGLGGTTEAFF.

The rearrangement links TRBV11-3 to TRBJ1-6; TRBD1 is a possible D gene (6 bases). Germline lookup yields CDR1 SGHNT and CDR2 YENEEA. Trimming shortened V by 1 base and J by 9 bases, and 16 bases separated the two germline ends. The CDR3 covers 16 residues. Here the CDR3 reads CASSLVSGGAGSPLHF. The CDR3 DNA sequence: TGTGCCAGCAGCTTAGTTTCGGGGGGCGCCGGTTCACCCCTCCACTTT.

V is TRBV11-3 and J is TRBJ1-1; 7 bases line up with TRBD1. V lost 5 bases and J lost 1; bases outside the gene matches: 10. From germline, CDR1 is SGHNT and CDR2 YENEEA. The CDR3 consists of 16 residues. This CDR3 is CASSQKGGTANTEAFF. As DNA, the CDR3 is TGTGCCAGCAGCCAAAAAGGCGGGACAGCGAACACTGAAGCTTTCTTT. Looking up the rest from reference TRBV11-3 and TRBJ1-1 gives the full variable domain: EAGVVQSPRYKIIEKKQPVAFWCNPISGHNTLYWYLQNLGQGPELLIRYENEEAVDDSQLPKDRFSAERLKGVDSTLKIQPAELGDSAVYLCASSQKGGTANTEAFFGQGTRLTVV.

V gene TRBV11-3 combines with J gene TRBJ1-4; D is ambiguous. Between the trimmed V and J ends, which lost 3 bases and 8 bases, there was a span of 19 bases. Germline-derived CDR1 and CDR2 are SGHNT and YENEEA. This CDR3 has 16 residues. The CDR3 nucleotides read TGTGCCAGCAGCTTTAGGGCGGAGGGCTCGGTAGAAAAACTGTTTTTT. Its translation is CASSFRAEGSVEKLFF.

The rearrangement uses TRBV19 and TRBJ2-3; 8 positions agree with TRBD1. With 5 bases clipped from V and 3 bases from J, the junction kept 4 bases outside the gene matches. This CDR3 is 14 amino acids long. Germline V lookup: CDR1 LNHDA, CDR2 SQIVND (reference sequence). The CDR3: CASSLGQGTDTQYF. As DNA, the CDR3 is TGTGCCAGTAGTCTCGGACAGGGAACAGATACGCAGTATTTT.